This entry lists 27 T cell receptor beta chains sequenced from one sample in a study of blood T cell repertoires in COVID-19. Sequencing was performed with immunoSEQ multiplex PCR; in TCRdb, only in-frame clones are kept and a portion is missing. The sample carries around 210,000 clones, approximately 84% recorded once. The sequenced sample consisted of peripheral blood. All receptors derive from a woman aged 80 or over with COVID-19, enrolled during active disease.

The chain uses TRBV6-1 and TRBJ1-2; 12 bases align to TRBD1. J gave up 4 bases and V 2 bases, and 8 bases lay outside the gene matches. In germline, CDR1 is MNHNS, CDR2 SASEGT. The CDR3 has 17 residues. In DNA form, the CDR3 reads TGTGCCAGCAGTGAATTGGGACAGGGGGCGCTTACCTATGGCTACACCTTC. It specifies CASSELGQGALTYGYTF.

This clone is a singleton in its sample. The chain has TRBV19 and TRBJ1-6, with D hard to call. The CDR3 is made up of 16 amino acids. V was clipped by 7 bases and J by 0 bases, with 13 bases between them. CDR1 and CDR2 (germline): LNHDA, SQIVND (reference sequence). The CDR3 nucleotides are TGTGCCAGTATGCGGAGGGCTAGCTCCTATAATTCACCCCTCCACTTT. Translating it yields CASMRRASSYNSPLHF.

The CDR3 spells CASSATTGSGEKLFF. CDR3 coding DNA: TGCGCCAGCAGCGCGACGACAGGGTCGGGTGAAAAACTGTTTTTT. The chain recombines TRBV5-1 with TRBJ1-4; 7 positions match TRBD1. CDR1 SGHRS and CDR2 YFSETQ come from the germline V gene. Trimming cost V 4 bases and J 7 bases; bases outside gene matches: 10. The CDR3 consists of 15 residues.

The V gene is TRBV6-5, the J gene TRBJ2-7; no clear D gene. The CDR3 covers 12 residues. The germline gives CDR1 MNHEY, CDR2 SVGAGI. Trimming stripped 6 bases from V and 3 bases from J, with 9 bases between. This CDR3 is CASRLSSYEQYF. The DNA of the CDR3 is TGTGCCAGCAGGCTCTCTAGCTACGAGCAGTACTTC.

The V gene is TRBV5-1, the J gene TRBJ1-2; D not resolved. Germline V gene data show CDR1 as SGHRS and CDR2 as YFSETQ. CDR3 size: 14 residues. V was shortened by 0 bases and J by 7 bases, with 13 bases between the two germline ends. The CDR3 loop is CASSLEAGVGGYTF. The DNA for the CDR3 is TGCGCCAGCAGCTTGGAGGCGGGAGTGGGTGGCTACACCTTC.

The chain is built from TRBV12-3 or TRBV12-4 and TRBJ1-2; D remains ambiguous. Trimming removed 6 bases at V and 4 bases at J, with 12 bases between. CDR3 length: 13 amino acids. The DNA of the CDR3 is TGTGCCAGCAGGCCCCCGGGTTCCTATGGCTACACCTTC. Residues: CASRPPGSYGYTF.

The V and J genes are TRBV4-1 and TRBJ1-1; D not certain. The CDR3 has 16 residues. Trimming stripped 2 bases from V and 1 base from J, with 14 bases between. Per the germline V gene, CDR1 is MGHRA and CDR2 is YSYEKL. Written as DNA, the CDR3 is TGCGCCAGCAGCCAACACCACGCACAGACGAACACTGAAGCTTTCTTT. This codes for CASSQHHAQTNTEAFF.

The chain uses TRBV28 and TRBJ2-1; D gene ambiguous. The V end was cut by 3 bases, the J end by 2 bases, with 17 bases between. The CDR3 length is 17 residues. In germline, CDR1 is MDHEN, CDR2 SYDVKM. CDR3 in DNA: TGTGCCAGCAGTTTTTCCCGACCCGACATGGCCTACAATGAGCAGTTCTTC. This encodes CASSFSRPDMAYNEQFF.

The gene calls are TRBV12-3 or TRBV12-4 and TRBJ1-2; no firm D call. Trimming stripped 1 base from V and 8 bases from J, with 11 bases between. This CDR3 contains 13 residues. CDR3 sequence reads: CASSLDGLLGYTF. DNA for the CDR3: TGTGCCAGCAGTTTAGATGGGCTCCTAGGCTACACCTTC.

The genes are TRBV5-6 and TRBJ2-1; the D gene is possibly TRBD2 (7 bases). Looked up from germline, CDR1 is SGHDT and CDR2 is YYEEEE. V lost 2 bases, J lost 8 bases, and 14 bases lay in between. There are 14 residues in the CDR3. The CDR3 coding sequence is TGTGCCAGCAGCTTAGGGGGGGCAGGCCATGAGCAGTTCTTC. It encodes CASSLGGAGHEQFF.

J is TRBJ2-5 and V is TRBV7-8; TRBD2 agrees at 11 bases. CDR1 SGHVS and CDR2 FQNEAQ come from the germline V gene. This CDR3 comprises 17 residues. V lost 1 base to trimming and J lost 1 base; unmatched junction nucleotides: 5. The CDR3 sequence is CASSLVKTSGTQETQYF. CDR3 DNA sequence: TGTGCCAGCAGCTTAGTTAAGACTAGCGGGACCCAAGAGACCCAGTACTTC.

The J gene is TRBJ2-3, the V gene TRBV6-5; D gene unclear. The V end lost 10 bases, the J end lost 5 bases, and 19 bases lay between the germline ends. The CDR3 is made up of 14 amino acids. Germline CDR1 is MNHEY and CDR2 is SVGAGI. CDR3 sequence: CATATVLSQDTQYF. In DNA form, the CDR3 reads TGTGCCACGGCAACAGTCCTCTCCCAAGATACGCAGTATTTT.

The rearrangement joins TRBV19 to TRBJ1-2; TRBD1 matches at 8 bases. The junction had 8 bases not matched to a gene; V was cut back by 7 bases and J by 7 bases. The CDR3 has 13 residues. The germline gives CDR1 LNHDA, CDR2 SQIVND (reference sequence). The CDR3 here is CASTPGQGGGYTF. Written as DNA, the CDR3 is TGTGCCAGTACTCCCGGACAGGGCGGTGGCTACACCTTC.

V gene TRBV7-2 combines with J gene TRBJ2-7, with TRBD2 identical over 12 bases. This CDR3 has 18 amino acids. V lost 1 base, J lost 0 bases, and 7 bases stayed unmatched. Germline CDR1 reads SGHTA; CDR2 reads FQGNSA. CDR3: CASSLGKASGRASYEQYF. DNA of the CDR3: TGTGCCAGCAGCTTAGGGAAAGCTAGCGGGAGGGCCTCCTACGAGCAGTACTTC.

This clone was recorded at least ten times. The rearrangement uses TRBV7-9 and TRBJ1-3, with 9 bases fitting TRBD1. This CDR3 is built from 15 residues. J was trimmed by 6 bases and V by 5 bases; bases with no gene match: 8. Germline CDR1 SEHNR, CDR2 FQNEAQ (reference sequence). This CDR3 reads CASSPRTGGENTIYF. The DNA for the CDR3 is TGTGCCAGCAGCCCCAGAACAGGGGGCGAAAACACCATATATTTT.

This chain connects TRBV6-2 or TRBV6-3 to TRBJ1-1; maybe TRBD1 (6 bases). This CDR3 contains 15 residues. Trimming took 0 bases from V and 8 from J, leaving 16 bases between them. Germline CDR1 MNHEY, CDR2 SVGEGT. The CDR3 loop is CASSYSGQGRGEAFF. The CDR3 DNA reads as TGTGCCAGCAGTTACTCAGGGCAGGGGAGAGGCGAAGCTTTCTTT.

This chain joins TRBV5-1 and TRBJ2-5; TRBD2 matches at 8 bases. V shed 4 bases and J 4 bases; nucleotides not matched to a gene: 9. There are 15 residues in the CDR3. The V gene's germline CDR1 is SGHRS and CDR2 YFSETQ. CDR3 residues: CASSPGLVIGETQYF. As DNA, the CDR3 is TGCGCCAGCAGCCCGGGACTAGTTATAGGAGAGACCCAGTACTTC.

This sequence joins TRBV5-1 and TRBJ2-1; maybe TRBD2 (5 bases). Deletions cut 3 bases from V and 7 bases from J, with 17 bases between. This CDR3 contains 15 residues. In germline, CDR1 is SGHRS, CDR2 YFSETQ. CDR3 coding DNA: TGCGCCAGCAGCTGGAAAGCGGACCCTGGAAATGAGCAGTTCTTC. Amino acids: CASSWKADPGNEQFF. Full variable domain (missing parts from reference TRBV5-1 and TRBJ2-1): KAGVTQTPRYLIKTRGQQVTLSCSPISGHRSVSWYQQTPGQGLQFLFEYFSETQRNKGNFPGRFSGRQFSNSRSEMNVSTLELGDSALYLCASSWKADPGNEQFFGPGTRLTVL.

V is TRBV7-6 and J is TRBJ2-7, with 8 bases fitting TRBD1. This CDR3 is 15 amino acids long. Unmatched junction bases numbered 2, after V lost 1 base and J lost 0 bases. Germline-derived CDR1 and CDR2 are SGHVS and FNYEAQ. CDR3 bases: TGTGCCAGCAGCTTAGGAGGACAGGGCTCCTACGAGCAGTACTTC. Translated, it gives CASSLGGQGSYEQYF.

J is TRBJ2-6 and V is TRBV2; D is uncertain. Trimming removed 8 bases at V and 0 bases at J, with 11 bases between. Germline CDR1 SNHLY, CDR2 FYNNEI. The CDR3 is 15 residues long. This CDR3 is CASCWQPSGANVLTF. The CDR3, as DNA: TGTGCCAGCTGCTGGCAACCCTCTGGGGCCAACGTCCTGACTTTC.

This clone was observed a single time. The V gene is TRBV29-1, the J gene TRBJ1-2, with 9 bases identical to TRBD1. The CDR3 totals 12 residues. Germline CDR1 SQVTM, CDR2 ANQGSEA. Trimming removed 6 bases from V and 6 bases from J; junction bases left unmatched: 5. The CDR3 nucleotides are TGCAGCGTGGACGGACAGGGGAATGGCTACACCTTC. Translating it yields CSVDGQGNGYTF.

The V gene is TRBV11-2, the J gene TRBJ2-3; D uncertain. The germline V gene encodes CDR1 SGHAT and CDR2 FQNNGV. The length of the CDR3 is 15 residues. The germline V and J ends were trimmed by 5 bases and 2 bases, with 14 bases remaining between them. CDR3 loop: CASSPLAVLTDTQYF. CDR3 nucleotide sequence: TGTGCCAGCAGCCCCCTCGCGGTCCTCACAGATACGCAGTATTTT. Drawing the rest from reference TRBV11-2 and TRBJ2-3, the complete variable domain is EAGVAQSPRYKIIEKRQSVAFWCNPISGHATLYWYQQILGQGPKLLIQFQNNGVVDDSQLPKDRFSAERLKGVDSTLKIQPAKLEDSAVYLCASSPLAVLTDTQYFGPGTRLTVL.

The J gene is TRBJ1-1, the V gene TRBV6-1, with D tentatively TRBD1 (5 bases). The CDR3 contains 14 residues. Trimming removed 2 bases from V and 11 bases from J, with 18 bases in between. CDR1 MNHNS and CDR2 SASEGT come from the germline V gene. The DNA of the CDR3 is TGTGCCAGCAGTGAACGGGGGAGGGAGGAAGGGGCTTTCTTT. Protein product: CASSERGREEGAFF.

The CDR3 sequence is CASSPPPKRANHIGEKLFF. DNA of the CDR3: TGTGCCAGCAGCCCCCCACCTAAGAGGGCCAACCACATTGGTGAAAAACTGTTTTTT. The chain recombines TRBV4-2 with TRBJ1-4; D not certain. The CDR3 sequence is 19 residues long. Germline lookup yields CDR1 LGHNA and CDR2 YNFKEQ. V was trimmed by 4 bases and J by 7 bases, leaving 28 bases between them.

V usage is TRBV3-1 (or the pseudogene TRBV3-2) and J usage is TRBJ1-2; D is perhaps TRBD1 (5 bases). Trimming removed 3 bases from V and 6 bases from J, with 17 bases in between. The CDR3 totals 15 residues. In germline, CDR1 is LGHDT, CDR2 YNNKEL (reference sequence). In DNA, the CDR3 is TGTGCCAGCAGCCAGGGTGTCCGACTAGGGGATGGCTACACCTTC. Residues: CASSQGVRLGDGYTF.

This chain connects TRBV6-5 to TRBJ1-1; 7 bases are a match to TRBD1. Per germline, CDR1 MNHEY and CDR2 SVGAGI. The V segment lost 6 bases and the J segment 0 bases; nucleotides outside the gene matches: 1. The CDR3 length is 13 residues. DNA of the CDR3: TGTGCCAGCAGCCAGGGGGTGAACACTGAAGCTTTCTTT. Its translation: CASSQGVNTEAFF.

This clone has just one count. The chain uses TRBV5-3 and TRBJ2-4; D possibly corresponds to TRBD1 (6 bases). TRBV5-3 is an open reading frame, and its role is uncertain. V was cut by 5 bases and J by 9 bases, with 18 bases left in between. CDR3 length equals 14 residues. CDR3 in amino acids: CARSYRDGSSIQYF. For the CDR3, the DNA is TGTGCCAGAAGTTACAGGGACGGATCGAGCATTCAGTACTTC.